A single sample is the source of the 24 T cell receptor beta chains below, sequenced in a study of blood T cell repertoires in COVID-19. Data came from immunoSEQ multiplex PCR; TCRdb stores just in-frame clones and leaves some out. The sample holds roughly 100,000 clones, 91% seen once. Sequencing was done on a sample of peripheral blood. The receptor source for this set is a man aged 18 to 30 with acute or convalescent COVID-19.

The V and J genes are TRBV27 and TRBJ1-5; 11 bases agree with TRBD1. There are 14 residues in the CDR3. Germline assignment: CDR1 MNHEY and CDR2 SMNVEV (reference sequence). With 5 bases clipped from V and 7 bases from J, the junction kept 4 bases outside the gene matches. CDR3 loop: CASSLDRGQQPQHF. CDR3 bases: TGTGCCAGCAGTCTGGACAGGGGGCAACAGCCCCAGCATTTT.

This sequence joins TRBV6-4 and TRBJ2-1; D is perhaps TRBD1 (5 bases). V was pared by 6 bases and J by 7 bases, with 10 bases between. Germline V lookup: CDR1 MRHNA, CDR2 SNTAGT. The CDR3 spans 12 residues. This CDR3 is CASRGLSNEQFF. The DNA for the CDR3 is TGTGCCAGCAGGGGGCTCTCGAATGAGCAGTTCTTC.

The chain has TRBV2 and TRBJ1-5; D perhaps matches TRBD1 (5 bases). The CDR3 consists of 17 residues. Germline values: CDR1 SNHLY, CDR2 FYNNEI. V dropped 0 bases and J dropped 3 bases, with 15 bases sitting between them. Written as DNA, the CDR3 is TGTGCCAGCAGTGAAGCGCTACGGGGGGAGATCAATCAGCCCCAGCATTTT. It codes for CASSEALRGEINQPQHF.

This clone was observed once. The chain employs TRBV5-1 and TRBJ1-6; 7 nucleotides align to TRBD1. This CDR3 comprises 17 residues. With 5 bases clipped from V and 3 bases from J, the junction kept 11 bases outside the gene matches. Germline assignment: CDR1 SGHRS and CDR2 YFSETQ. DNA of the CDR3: TGCGCCAGCAGATTCCTGGAGGGGGCAAACTATAATTCACCCCTCCACTTT. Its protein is CASRFLEGANYNSPLHF.

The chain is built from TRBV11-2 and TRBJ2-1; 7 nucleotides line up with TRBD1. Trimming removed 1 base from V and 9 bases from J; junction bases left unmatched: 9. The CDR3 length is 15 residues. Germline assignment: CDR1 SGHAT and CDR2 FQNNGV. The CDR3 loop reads CASSLAGTAQGEQFF. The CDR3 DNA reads TGTGCCAGCAGCTTAGCCGGGACAGCTCAGGGTGAGCAGTTCTTC.

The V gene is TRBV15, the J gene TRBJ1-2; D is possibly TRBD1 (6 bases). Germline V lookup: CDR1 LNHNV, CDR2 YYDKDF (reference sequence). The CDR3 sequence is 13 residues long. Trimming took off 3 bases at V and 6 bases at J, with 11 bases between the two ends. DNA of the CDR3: TGTGCCACCAGCAGTCAGGGGCCGAATGGCTACACCTTC. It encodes CATSSQGPNGYTF.

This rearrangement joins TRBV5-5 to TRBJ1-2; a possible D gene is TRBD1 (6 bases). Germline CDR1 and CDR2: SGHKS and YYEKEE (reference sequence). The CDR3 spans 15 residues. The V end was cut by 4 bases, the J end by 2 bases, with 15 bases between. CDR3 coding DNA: TGTGCCAGCAGCGTTGAGGGGGAACCAAACTATGGCTACACCTTC. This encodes CASSVEGEPNYGYTF.

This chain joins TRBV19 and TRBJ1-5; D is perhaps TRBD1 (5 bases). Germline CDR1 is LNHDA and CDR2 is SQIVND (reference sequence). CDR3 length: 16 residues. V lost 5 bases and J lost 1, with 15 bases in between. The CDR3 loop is CASSWSSGGSNQPQHF. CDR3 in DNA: TGTGCCAGTAGTTGGTCCTCGGGGGGAAGCAATCAGCCCCAGCATTTT.

In nucleotides, the CDR3 is TGTGCCAGCTCCCCGGACAGGGGAAAGGAGACCCAGTACTTC. Its protein product is CASSPDRGKETQYF. The chain is built from TRBV18 and TRBJ2-5, with 9 bases aligning to TRBD1. Germline V gene sequence: CDR1 KGHSH, CDR2 LQKENI. The V and J ends lost 6 bases and 5 bases, in that order; junction bases with no gene match: 7. This CDR3 spans 14 amino acids.

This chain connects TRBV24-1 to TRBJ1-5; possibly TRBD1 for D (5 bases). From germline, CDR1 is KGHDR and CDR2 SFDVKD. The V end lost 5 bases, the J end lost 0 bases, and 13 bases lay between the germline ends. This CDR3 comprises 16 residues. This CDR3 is CATSVAGKYSNQPQHF. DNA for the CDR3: TGTGCCACCAGTGTGGCAGGGAAATATAGCAATCAGCCCCAGCATTTT.

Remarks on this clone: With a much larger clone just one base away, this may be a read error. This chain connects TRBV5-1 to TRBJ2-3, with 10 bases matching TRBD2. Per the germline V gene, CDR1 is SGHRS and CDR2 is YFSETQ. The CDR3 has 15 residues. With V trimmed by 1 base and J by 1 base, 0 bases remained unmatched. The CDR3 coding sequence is TGCGCCAGCAGCTTGACTAGCGGGGGCACAGATACGCAGTATTTT. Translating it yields CASSLTSGGTDTQYF.

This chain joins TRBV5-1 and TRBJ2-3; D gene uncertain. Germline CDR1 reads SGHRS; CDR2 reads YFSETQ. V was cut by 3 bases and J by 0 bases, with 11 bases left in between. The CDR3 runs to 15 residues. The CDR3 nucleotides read TGCGCCAGCAGCTCTGGCCGATCTAGCACAGATACGCAGTATTTT. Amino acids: CASSSGRSSTDTQYF.

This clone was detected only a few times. Here the CDR3 reads CASSVDRGTSNYGYTF. The CDR3 coding sequence is TGTGCCAGCAGTGTTGACAGGGGGACCTCTAACTATGGCTACACCTTC. The chain links TRBV2 to TRBJ1-2; 9 bases match TRBD1. The ends lost 4 bases at V and 0 bases at J; junction bases unmatched: 6. CDR3 size: 16 residues. In germline, CDR1 is SNHLY, CDR2 FYNNEI.

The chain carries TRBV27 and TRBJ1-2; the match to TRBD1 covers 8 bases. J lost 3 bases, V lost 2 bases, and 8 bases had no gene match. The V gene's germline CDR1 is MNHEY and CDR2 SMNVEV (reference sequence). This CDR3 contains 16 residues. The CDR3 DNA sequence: TGTGCCAGCAGTTTAGTGACAGGGGTAGGGGACTATGGCTACACCTTC. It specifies CASSLVTGVGDYGYTF.

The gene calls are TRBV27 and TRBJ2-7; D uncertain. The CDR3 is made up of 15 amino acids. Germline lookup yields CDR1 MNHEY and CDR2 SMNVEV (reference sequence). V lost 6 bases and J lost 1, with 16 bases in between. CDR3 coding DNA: TGTGCCAGCAGCCTTACACCATCGGGTTCCTACGAGCAGTACTTC. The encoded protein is CASSLTPSGSYEQYF.

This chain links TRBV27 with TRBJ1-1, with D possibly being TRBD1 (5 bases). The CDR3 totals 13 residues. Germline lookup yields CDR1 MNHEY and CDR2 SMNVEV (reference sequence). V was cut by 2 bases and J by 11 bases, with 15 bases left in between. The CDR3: CASSLSRGVEAFF. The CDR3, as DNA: TGTGCCAGCAGTTTAAGCCGGGGGGTAGAGGCTTTCTTT.

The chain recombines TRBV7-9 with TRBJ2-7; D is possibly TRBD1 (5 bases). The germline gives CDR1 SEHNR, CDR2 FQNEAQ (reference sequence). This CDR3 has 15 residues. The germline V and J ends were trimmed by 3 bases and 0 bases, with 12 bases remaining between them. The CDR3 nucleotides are TGTGCCAGCAGCTTCTACAGACAGCACTCCTACGAGCAGTACTTC. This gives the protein CASSFYRQHSYEQYF.

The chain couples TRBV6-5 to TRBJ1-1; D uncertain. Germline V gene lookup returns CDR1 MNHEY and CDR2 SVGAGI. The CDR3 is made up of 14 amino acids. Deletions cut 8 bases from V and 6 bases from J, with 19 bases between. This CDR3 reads CASSRGSGLAEAFF. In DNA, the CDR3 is TGTGCCAGCTCCCGCGGGAGCGGATTGGCTGAAGCTTTCTTT.

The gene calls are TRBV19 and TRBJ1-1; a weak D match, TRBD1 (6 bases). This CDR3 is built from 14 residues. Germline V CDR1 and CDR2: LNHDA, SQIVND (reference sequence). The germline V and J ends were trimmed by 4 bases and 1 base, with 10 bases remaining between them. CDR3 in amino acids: CASSRADRNTEAFF. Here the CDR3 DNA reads TGTGCCAGTAGTAGGGCGGACAGGAACACTGAAGCTTTCTTT.

The CDR3 nucleotides read TGTGCCAGCAGCGTTGGGACAGGGAACTACGAGCAGTACTTC. Protein: CASSVGTGNYEQYF. The rearrangement links TRBV9 to TRBJ2-7; 9 bases agree with TRBD1. Germline V gene data show CDR1 as SGDLS and CDR2 as YYNGEE. J lost 3 bases, V lost 2 bases, and 3 bases had no gene match. CDR3 length equals 14 residues.

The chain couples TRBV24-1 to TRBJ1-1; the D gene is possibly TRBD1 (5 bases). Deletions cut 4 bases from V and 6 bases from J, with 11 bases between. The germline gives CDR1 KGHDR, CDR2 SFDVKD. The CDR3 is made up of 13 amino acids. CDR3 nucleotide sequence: TGTGCCACCAGTGACAGGACATACGCTGAAGCTTTCTTT. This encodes CATSDRTYAEAFF.

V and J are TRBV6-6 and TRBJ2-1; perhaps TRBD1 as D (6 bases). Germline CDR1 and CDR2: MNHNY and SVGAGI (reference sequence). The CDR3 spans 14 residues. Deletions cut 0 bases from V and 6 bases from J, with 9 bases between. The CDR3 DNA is TGTGCCAGCAGTTACTCAGACAGGCCCAATGAGCAGTTCTTC. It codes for CASSYSDRPNEQFF.

The DNA of the CDR3 is TGTGCCAGCAGCCAAGATGAGGGGGCGTCGAACACCGGGGAGCTGTTTTTT. The encoded protein is CASSQDEGASNTGELFF. The V gene is TRBV4-2, the J gene TRBJ2-2; the match to TRBD1 covers 7 bases. Germline lookup yields CDR1 LGHNA and CDR2 YNFKEQ. J gave up 0 bases and V 0 bases, and 4 bases lay outside the gene matches. CDR3 size: 17 residues.

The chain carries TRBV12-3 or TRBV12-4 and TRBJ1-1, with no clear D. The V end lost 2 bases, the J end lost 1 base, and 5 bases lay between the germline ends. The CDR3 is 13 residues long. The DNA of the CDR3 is TGTGCCAGCAGTTTAAAACAGAACACTGAAGCTTTCTTT. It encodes CASSLKQNTEAFF.